Listed here is a single T cell receptor (beta chain). The length of the CDR3 is 13 residues. In germline, CDR1 is SNHLY, CDR2 FYNNEI. V lost 4 bases and J lost 2, with 9 bases in between. This sample stems from a study of technical replicates of blood from a few donors. Data came from immunoSEQ multiplex PCR; TCRdb stores just in-frame clones and leaves some out. The sample consists of tens of thousands of clones, 90% to 95% of them appearing once. The chain links TRBV2 to TRBJ2-7; a weak D match, TRBD1 (5 bases). Sequencing was done on a sample of PBMCs. The sequence was obtained from a human donor in good health. Some clones in this sample may be carry-over from other donors' samples. In DNA form, the CDR3 reads TGTGCCAGCAGTGGGCGACAGCCCTACGAGCAGTACTTC. Encoded protein: CASSGRQPYEQYF.